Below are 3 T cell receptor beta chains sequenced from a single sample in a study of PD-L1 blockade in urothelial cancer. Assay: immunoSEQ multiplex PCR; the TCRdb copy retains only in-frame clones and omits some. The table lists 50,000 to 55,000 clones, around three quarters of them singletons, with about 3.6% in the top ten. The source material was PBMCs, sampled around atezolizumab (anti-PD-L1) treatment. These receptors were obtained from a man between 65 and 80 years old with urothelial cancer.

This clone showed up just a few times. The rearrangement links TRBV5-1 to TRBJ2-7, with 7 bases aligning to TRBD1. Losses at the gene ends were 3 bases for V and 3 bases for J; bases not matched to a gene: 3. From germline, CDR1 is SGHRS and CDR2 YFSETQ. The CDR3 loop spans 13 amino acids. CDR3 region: CASSSGQVYEQYF. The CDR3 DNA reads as TGCGCCAGCAGCTCCGGACAGGTCTACGAGCAGTACTTC.

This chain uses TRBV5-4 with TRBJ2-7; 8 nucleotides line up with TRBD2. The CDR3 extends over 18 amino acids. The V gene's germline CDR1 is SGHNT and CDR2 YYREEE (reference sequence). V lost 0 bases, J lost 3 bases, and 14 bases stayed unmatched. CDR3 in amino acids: CASSLASSGVAGSYEQYF. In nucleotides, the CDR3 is TGTGCCAGCAGCTTGGCTTCAAGTGGAGTAGCGGGGAGCTACGAGCAGTACTTC. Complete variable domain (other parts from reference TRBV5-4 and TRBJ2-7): ETGVTQSPTHLIKTRGQQVTLRCSSQSGHNTVSWYQQALGQGPQFIFQYYREEENGRGNFPPRFSGLQFPNYSSELNVNALELDDSALYLCASSLASSGVAGSYEQYFGPGTRLTVT.

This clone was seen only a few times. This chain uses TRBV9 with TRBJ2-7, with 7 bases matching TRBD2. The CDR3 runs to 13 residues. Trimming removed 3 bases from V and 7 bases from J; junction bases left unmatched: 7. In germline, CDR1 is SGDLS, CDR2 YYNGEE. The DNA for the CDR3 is TGTGCCAGCAGCGCATATGACGGGGGGGAGCAGTACTTC. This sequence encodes CASSAYDGGEQYF.